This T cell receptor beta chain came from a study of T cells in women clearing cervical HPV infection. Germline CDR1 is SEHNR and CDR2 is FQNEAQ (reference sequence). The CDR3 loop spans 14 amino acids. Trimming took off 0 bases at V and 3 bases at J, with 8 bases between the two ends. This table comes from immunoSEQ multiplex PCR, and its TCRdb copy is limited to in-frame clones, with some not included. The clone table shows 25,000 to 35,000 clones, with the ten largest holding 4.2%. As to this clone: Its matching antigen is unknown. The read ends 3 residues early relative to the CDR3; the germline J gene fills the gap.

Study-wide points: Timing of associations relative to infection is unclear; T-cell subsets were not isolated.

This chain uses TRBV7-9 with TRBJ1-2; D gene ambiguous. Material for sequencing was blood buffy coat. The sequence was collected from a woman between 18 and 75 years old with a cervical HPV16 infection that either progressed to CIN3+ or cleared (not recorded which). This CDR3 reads CASSLAATDYGYTF. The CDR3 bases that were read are TGTGCCAGCAGCTTAGCGGCCACAGACTATGGC.